The 21 T cell receptor beta chains below all came from one sample that was sequenced in a study of blood T cells in healthy people across ages. A second PCR of 7 to 11 cycles used a sample-barcoded 5' primer and a J-beta primer mix. MiXCR, run by TCRdb on the 5' RACE reads, gives a single entry per CDR3 protein. The sample has about 1.6 million distinct CDR3 sequences, roughly 30% seen once. The source material was blood. The source of these receptors is a woman aged 25 to 39 in good health.

DNA of the CDR3: TGTGCCAGCAGCGTAGTTTCCGGATCCCCCTGGGACAATGAGCAGTTCTTC. This sequence encodes CASSVVSGSPWDNEQFF. This chain connects TRBV9 to TRBJ2-1, with D uncertain. The CDR3 has 17 amino acids. Germline V CDR1 and CDR2: SGDLS, YYNGEE. Trimming removed 0 bases from V and 5 bases from J, with 18 bases in between.

The J gene is TRBJ2-7, the V gene TRBV3-1, with 8 bases aligning to TRBD1. The CDR3 has 17 amino acids. Germline V lookup: CDR1 LGHDT, CDR2 YNNKEL (reference sequence). J was trimmed by 4 bases and V by 0 bases; bases with no gene match: 11. CDR3 DNA sequence: TGTGCCAGCAGCCAAGATCTGCCAGGGGGCGAACTGTACGAGCAGTACTTC. It encodes CASSQDLPGGELYEQYF.

The rearrangement uses TRBV3-1 and TRBJ2-3; TRBD2 agrees at 9 bases. With V trimmed by 5 bases and J by 3 bases, 18 bases remained unmatched. The CDR3 consists of 19 residues. Germline assignment: CDR1 LGHDT and CDR2 YNNKEL (reference sequence). CDR3 DNA: TGTGCCAGCAGCTTCCGCCGGACTAGCGCCGAGAGGTCTACAGATACGCAGTATTTT. It yields the protein CASSFRRTSAERSTDTQYF.

The rearrangement links TRBV19 to TRBJ2-7; D may be TRBD2 (5 bases). The CDR3 sequence is 14 residues long. Per germline, CDR1 LNHDA and CDR2 SQIVND (reference sequence). Trimming removed 3 bases from V and 3 bases from J, with 12 bases in between. CDR3 nucleotide sequence: TGTGCCAGTAGTATTCCGGGATCCGACTACGAGCAGTACTTC. This sequence encodes CASSIPGSDYEQYF.

V is TRBV7-2 and J is TRBJ2-7, with 11 bases lining up with TRBD1. The CDR3 length is 15 residues. The germline V gene has CDR1 SGHTA and CDR2 FQGNSA. V dropped 5 bases and J dropped 3; count of bases not matched to a gene: 6. The CDR3 nucleotides are TGTGCCAGCAGCGTGGGGACAGGGGGGGTCTACGAGCAGTACTTC. Translating gives CASSVGTGGVYEQYF.

The chain carries TRBV5-6 and TRBJ2-1, with a possible D match to TRBD1 (5 bases). This CDR3 is 15 amino acids long. V was clipped by 1 base and J by 5 bases, with 13 bases between them. Germline lookup yields CDR1 SGHDT and CDR2 YYEEEE. The DNA for the CDR3 is TGTGCCAGCAGCTTGCGGCTAGGCAGGGACAATGAGCAGTTCTTC. This codes for CASSLRLGRDNEQFF.

V usage is TRBV2 and J usage is TRBJ2-7, with 7 bases aligning to TRBD2. Per the germline V gene, CDR1 is SNHLY and CDR2 is FYNNEI. The CDR3 totals 15 residues. V lost 7 bases to trimming and J lost 3 bases; unmatched junction nucleotides: 12. The CDR3 bases are TGTGCCAGCATGGGAATGGCGGGGAGGGGCTACGAGCAGTACTTC. The encoded protein is CASMGMAGRGYEQYF.

Only a few counts were recorded for this clonotype. The chain uses TRBV7-8 and TRBJ2-1; maybe TRBD2 (6 bases). V lost 0 bases to trimming and J lost 6 bases, with 18 bases between them. Per the germline V gene, CDR1 is SGHVS and CDR2 is FQNEAQ. This CDR3 is built from 17 residues. The CDR3 protein is CASSLAGRPIRFNEQFF. CDR3 sequence (DNA): TGTGCCAGCAGCTTAGCTGGGAGGCCCATACGGTTCAATGAGCAGTTCTTC.

This clonotype was seen only a few times. This chain joins TRBV5-1 and TRBJ2-3, with 9 bases matching TRBD1. CDR3 length: 14 residues. Unmatched junction bases numbered 2, after V lost 3 bases and J lost 3 bases. Germline V lookup: CDR1 SGHRS, CDR2 YFSETQ. CDR3 amino acids: CASSWDRVTDTQYF. The DNA of the CDR3 is TGCGCCAGCAGCTGGGACAGGGTTACAGATACGCAGTATTTT. Complete variable domain (other parts from reference TRBV5-1 and TRBJ2-3): KAGVTQTPRYLIKTRGQQVTLSCSPISGHRSVSWYQQTPGQGLQFLFEYFSETQRNKGNFPGRFSGRQFSNSRSEMNVSTLELGDSALYLCASSWDRVTDTQYFGPGTRLTVL.

This clonotype was recorded a few times. V usage is TRBV10-3 and J usage is TRBJ2-5; 9 positions match TRBD1. Germline V gives CDR1 ENHRY, CDR2 SYGVKD. The CDR3 has 15 residues. With V trimmed by 2 bases and J by 3 bases, 4 bases remained unmatched. The CDR3 DNA follows: TGTGCCATCAGTGAGGGTAGGACAGGGGAAGAGACCCAGTACTTC. Translating gives CAISEGRTGEETQYF.

V gene TRBV20-1 combines with J gene TRBJ2-4, with 9 nucleotides matching TRBD1. Germline V lookup: CDR1 DFQATT, CDR2 SNEGSKA (reference sequence). Trimming removed 6 bases from V and 1 base from J; junction bases left unmatched: 7. This CDR3 is built from 15 residues. CDR3 sequence reads: CSAYTGGEAKNIQYF. The DNA of the CDR3 is TGCAGTGCCTACACAGGGGGCGAGGCCAAAAACATTCAGTACTTC.

The V gene is TRBV30, the J gene TRBJ2-3, with D perhaps being TRBD1 or TRBD2 (6 bases each). V lost 3 bases to trimming and J lost 4 bases, with 17 bases between them. The CDR3 runs 15 residues. Germline-derived CDR1 and CDR2 are GTSNPN and SVGIG (reference sequence). In DNA, the CDR3 is TGTGCCTGGAGGTTAGGGGGGAGAGGCTCAGATACGCAGTATTTT. Translated: CAWRLGGRGSDTQYF.

This clonotype was observed a handful of times. The CDR3 sequence is CASSSKDETYEQYF. CDR3 in DNA: TGTGCCAGCAGTTCAAAGGACGAGACCTACGAGCAGTACTTC. This chain uses TRBV12-3 or TRBV12-4 with TRBJ2-7; no clear D gene. V lost 4 bases and J 2 bases, leaving 12 bases between the germline ends. This CDR3 comprises 14 residues.

This rearrangement joins TRBV7-9 to TRBJ1-1; D is possibly TRBD1 (6 bases). The CDR3 is 17 residues long. Trimming took off 5 bases at V and 1 base at J, with 20 bases between the two ends. CDR1 and CDR2 (germline): SEHNR, FQNEAQ (reference sequence). CDR3 sequence (DNA): TGTGCCAGCAGCCTCCACGGGGGGCGGGGGGCGAACACTGAAGCTTTCTTT. Its translation: CASSLHGGRGANTEAFF.

This clonotype was picked up a small number of times. Germline and junction disagree at one end, which may indicate a read error. This sequence joins TRBV20-1 and TRBJ2-1; no definite D call. CDR3 length: 12 amino acids. Germline loops: CDR1 DFQATT, CDR2 SNEGSKA (reference sequence). The DNA for the CDR3 is TGCAGTGCCAAGGCCCCTTCCAATGAGCGGTTCTTC. It codes for CSAKAPSNERFF.

The rearrangement joins TRBV28 to TRBJ2-1; D is perhaps TRBD2 (5 bases). The germline V and J ends were trimmed by 11 bases and 0 bases, with 20 bases remaining between them. CDR3 size: 16 residues. CDR1 and CDR2 (germline): MDHEN, SYDVKM. DNA of the CDR3: TGTGCCTGCCTAGGCCGCGAGGGAAGCTCCTACAATGAGCAGTTCTTC. It specifies CACLGREGSSYNEQFF.

The chain employs TRBV19 and TRBJ1-1; D is perhaps TRBD1 (5 bases). CDR3 length: 16 amino acids. Germline V gene sequence: CDR1 LNHDA, CDR2 SQIVND (reference sequence). V shed 1 base and J shed 1 base, with 13 bases lying between them. The CDR3 protein is CASSIGPFRANTEAFF. The CDR3 DNA follows: TGTGCCAGTAGTATAGGCCCGTTCAGGGCGAACACTGAAGCTTTCTTT.

This clonotype occurred a few times. The rearrangement links TRBV20-1 to TRBJ2-1, with TRBD2 as a possible D gene (5 bases). Germline-derived CDR1 and CDR2 are DFQATT and SNEGSKA (reference sequence). V gave up 1 base and J gave up 0 bases, with 10 bases separating them. The CDR3 is made up of 15 amino acids. CDR3: CSARVEGTSYNEQFF. CDR3 coding DNA: TGCAGTGCTAGAGTTGAGGGTACCTCCTACAATGAGCAGTTCTTC.

V and J are TRBV29-1 and TRBJ2-4, with D hard to call. Trimming pared 2 bases from V and 2 bases from J, leaving 10 bases between. Looked up from germline, CDR1 is SQVTM and CDR2 is ANQGSEA. CDR3 length: 14 amino acids. The CDR3 here is CSVELGRTKNIQYF. For the CDR3, the DNA is TGCAGCGTTGAACTGGGTCGGACCAAAAACATTCAGTACTTC.

The rearrangement uses TRBV7-2 and TRBJ2-7, with TRBD2 identical over 12 bases. The CDR3 has 17 amino acids. Germline V gene data show CDR1 as SGHTA and CDR2 as FQGNSA. With V trimmed by 2 bases and J by 4 bases, 9 bases remained unmatched. Here the CDR3 reads CASSLSTGTSGLYEQYF. The CDR3, as DNA: TGTGCCAGCAGCTTATCGACCGGGACTAGCGGGTTATACGAGCAGTACTTC.

This clonotype has only a few counts. J is TRBJ1-2 and V is TRBV7-9; 9 bases agree with TRBD1. Looked up from germline, CDR1 is SEHNR and CDR2 is FQNEAQ (reference sequence). V lost 0 bases, J lost 6 bases, and 2 bases stayed unmatched. The CDR3 is made up of 14 amino acids. The CDR3 sequence: CASSLADRGHGYTF. As DNA, the CDR3 is TGTGCCAGCAGCTTAGCGGACAGGGGACATGGCTACACCTTC. The full variable domain, its missing parts supplied by reference TRBV7-9 and TRBJ1-2, is DTGVSQNPRHKITKRGQNVTFRCDPISEHNRLYWYRQTLGQGPEFLTYFQNEAQLEKSRLLSDRFSAERPKGSFSTLEIQRTEQGDSAMYLCASSLADRGHGYTFGSGTRLTVV.